The 27 T cell receptor beta chains given below trace back to one sample, sequenced in a study of cytotoxic CD8 clonotypes in ibrutinib-treated CLL. Produced via immunoSEQ multiplex PCR; TCRdb's table is partial and in-frame only. The profile shows nearly 85,000 clones, about four fifths of them singletons. Sequenced material: PBMCs, taken after 12 months of ibrutinib treatment. Source of these receptors: a human donor with chronic lymphocytic leukemia.

The V and J genes are TRBV12-5 and TRBJ2-7; weak D call: TRBD2 (5 bases). V lost 6 bases and J 2 bases, leaving 14 bases between the germline ends. In germline, CDR1 is LGHNT, CDR2 FRNRAP. The CDR3 is made up of 14 amino acids. In DNA, the CDR3 is TGTGCTAGTGGCCGCGGGCCAGGACCCTACGAGCAGTACTTC. Its protein product is CASGRGPGPYEQYF.

This chain uses TRBV7-3 with TRBJ2-5; D might be TRBD1 or TRBD2, each matching 5 bases. CDR3 length: 13 residues. Germline-derived CDR1 and CDR2 are SGHTA and FQGTGA. Deletions cut 5 bases from V and 5 bases from J, with 12 bases between. CDR3 nucleotides: TGTGCCAGCAGCCGCCAGGGAGCGGAGACCCAGTACTTC. This codes for CASSRQGAETQYF.

The chain recombines TRBV11-3 with TRBJ2-3; 7 nucleotides agree with TRBD2. After removal of 1 base from V and 0 bases from J, the junction contained 7 bases not matched to a gene. Germline V CDR1 and CDR2: SGHNT, YENEEA. CDR3 length equals 17 residues. The CDR3 DNA is TGTGCCAGCAGCTTAGGTTGGGCGGGAGATAGCACAGATACGCAGTATTTT. Translation gives CASSLGWAGDSTDTQYF. Combining the CDR3 with reference TRBV11-3 and TRBJ2-3 gives the whole variable domain EAGVVQSPRYKIIEKKQPVAFWCNPISGHNTLYWYLQNLGQGPELLIRYENEEAVDDSQLPKDRFSAERLKGVDSTLKIQPAELGDSAVYLCASSLGWAGDSTDTQYFGPGTRLTVL.

V is TRBV25-1 and J is TRBJ2-3; D uncertain. V was shortened by 3 bases and J by 0 bases, with 7 bases between the two germline ends. CDR3 length: 14 amino acids. Germline values: CDR1 MGHDK, CDR2 SYGVNS. This chain's CDR3 is CASSDSTSTDTQYF. The CDR3 nucleotides are TGTGCCAGCAGTGACTCTACTAGCACAGATACGCAGTATTTT.

This chain connects TRBV12-5 to TRBJ1-5; the D gene is possibly TRBD1 (6 bases). V was pared by 5 bases and J by 6 bases, with 23 bases between. Germline CDR1 LGHNT, CDR2 FRNRAP. This CDR3 contains 17 residues. The CDR3 DNA sequence: TGTGCTAGTGGTCCGGGTCTCCGAACAGGGTACGGTCAGCCCCAGCATTTT. Protein sequence: CASGPGLRTGYGQPQHF. The full variable domain, rest sourced from reference TRBV12-5 and TRBJ1-5, is DARVTQTPRHKVTEMGQEVTMRCQPILGHNTVFWYRQTMMQGLELLAYFRNRAPLDDSGMPKDRFSAEMPDATLATLKIQPSEPRDSAVYFCASGPGLRTGYGQPQHFGDGTRLSIL.

This clone was observed a single time. The V and J genes are TRBV7-2 and TRBJ2-7; 8 nucleotides align to TRBD1. Trimming cost V 5 bases and J 3 bases; bases outside gene matches: 6. Germline values: CDR1 SGHTA, CDR2 FQGNSA. This CDR3 spans 14 amino acids. Written as DNA, the CDR3 is TGTGCCAGCAGCCGTCCGGGACAGGACTACGAGCAGTACTTC. It encodes CASSRPGQDYEQYF.

The chain joins TRBV6-1 to TRBJ2-5; D gene ambiguous. Looked up from germline, CDR1 is MNHNS and CDR2 is SASEGT. This CDR3 comprises 16 residues. Trimming took 0 bases from V and 3 from J, leaving 14 bases between them. Here the CDR3 DNA reads TGTGCCAGCAGTGAAGCTGGGTATGAGCACAAAGAGACCCAGTACTTC. Its protein is CASSEAGYEHKETQYF.

The chain combines TRBV7-3 with TRBJ2-1, with D perhaps matching TRBD1 (6 bases). Trimming took off 0 bases at V and 0 bases at J, with 9 bases between the two ends. Germline V lookup: CDR1 SGHTA, CDR2 FQGTGA. The CDR3 covers 16 residues. CDR3 sequence reads: CASSLTGADSYNEQFF. The CDR3 region has the DNA TGTGCCAGCAGCTTAACGGGGGCAGACTCCTACAATGAGCAGTTCTTC.

The chain links TRBV19 to TRBJ2-3; TRBD2 matches at 11 bases. The germline CDR1 and CDR2 sequences are LNHDA and SQIVND (reference sequence). Trimming took 5 bases from V and 3 from J; bases not matched to a gene: 7. This CDR3 comprises 16 residues. The CDR3 nucleotides are TGTGCCAGTAGTGGCGGGACTAGCGGAACAACAGATACGCAGTATTTT. Translating it yields CASSGGTSGTTDTQYF.

This clone was counted once. The chain links TRBV7-9 to TRBJ1-2; unclear D gene. Trimming pared 0 bases from V and 5 bases from J, leaving 4 bases between. The germline V gene encodes CDR1 SEHNR and CDR2 FQNEAQ (reference sequence). The CDR3 contains 12 residues. CDR3 bases: TGTGCCAGCAGCTTAGCTGGTTATGGCTACACCTTC. It specifies CASSLAGYGYTF. Filled out from reference TRBV7-9 and TRBJ1-2, the complete variable domain reads DTGVSQNPRHKITKRGQNVTFRCDPISEHNRLYWYRQTLGQGPEFLTYFQNEAQLEKSRLLSDRFSAERPKGSFSTLEIQRTEQGDSAMYLCASSLAGYGYTFGSGTRLTVV.

This chain links TRBV2 with TRBJ1-2; TRBD1 agrees at 7 bases. The CDR3 loop spans 13 amino acids. Germline CDR1 SNHLY, CDR2 FYNNEI. Losses at the gene ends were 5 bases for V and 7 bases for J; bases not matched to a gene: 7. The CDR3 is CASSPQGDSGYTF. The CDR3 bases are TGTGCCAGCAGTCCCCAGGGGGACTCTGGCTACACCTTC.

The chain links TRBV10-3 to TRBJ1-1; D is unclear. CDR1 and CDR2 from the germline V gene are ENHRY and SYGVKD. V lost 1 base and J lost 1, with 4 bases in between. This CDR3 spans 13 amino acids. As DNA, the CDR3 is TGTGCCATCAGTGAGTTTGAGAACACTGAAGCTTTCTTT. Translation: CAISEFENTEAFF.

The rearrangement links TRBV5-5 to TRBJ2-7; 11 bases are a match to TRBD2. With V trimmed by 0 bases and J by 3 bases, 5 bases remained unmatched. Germline CDR1 is SGHKS and CDR2 is YYEKEE (reference sequence). This CDR3 spans 16 amino acids. In nucleotides, the CDR3 is TGTGCCAGCAGCTTGGCCCCCACTAGCGGGGGCTACGAGCAGTACTTC. Its protein is CASSLAPTSGGYEQYF.

The V gene is TRBV7-9, the J gene TRBJ2-3; D is possibly TRBD2 (6 bases). Between the trimmed V and J ends, which lost 5 bases and 5 bases, there was a span of 17 bases. Germline loops: CDR1 SEHNR, CDR2 FQNEAQ (reference sequence). The CDR3 is 15 residues long. The CDR3 DNA is TGTGCCAGCAGCCCCGCGGGGTTTGGCCTAGATACGCAGTATTTT. Amino acids: CASSPAGFGLDTQYF.

This clone was counted between two and nine times. The chain combines TRBV7-2 with TRBJ1-2; D is ambiguous. V was cut by 1 base and J by 4 bases, with 13 bases left in between. Germline CDR1 reads SGHTA; CDR2 reads FQGNSA. The CDR3 length is 15 residues. CDR3 bases: TGTGCCAGCAGCTTAGATCCGGGTGGACCCTATGGCTACACCTTC. This codes for CASSLDPGGPYGYTF.

The chain is built from TRBV5-1 and TRBJ2-2; TRBD2 matches at 8 bases. The CDR3 has 15 residues. Per the germline V gene, CDR1 is SGHRS and CDR2 is YFSETQ. Unmatched junction bases numbered 9, after V lost 8 bases and J lost 3 bases. The CDR3 bases are TGCGCCAGTTCCGGGACTAGTCGAGACACCGGGGAGCTGTTTTTT. Its translation is CASSGTSRDTGELFF.

CDR3 sequence: CAWTPRGVRTEAFF. CDR3 coding DNA: TGTGCCTGGACCCCGAGAGGAGTGCGGACTGAAGCTTTCTTT. The V gene is TRBV30, the J gene TRBJ1-1; D ambiguous. Germline CDR1 reads GTSNPN; CDR2 reads SVGIG (reference sequence). CDR3 length equals 14 residues. The V end was cut by 4 bases, the J end by 5 bases, with 17 bases between.

The chain couples TRBV5-5 to TRBJ2-7, with 8 nucleotides matching TRBD1. Germline V gene sequence: CDR1 SGHKS, CDR2 YYEKEE (reference sequence). The CDR3 spans 15 residues. Trimming removed 2 bases from V and 2 bases from J; junction bases left unmatched: 6. The DNA for the CDR3 is TGTGCCAGCAGCTTTTCAGACAGGGGCACCTACGAGCAGTACTTC. It is translated as CASSFSDRGTYEQYF.

The chain joins TRBV7-6 to TRBJ2-5, with D possibly matching TRBD2 (7 bases). The CDR3 loop spans 13 amino acids. Germline V gene data show CDR1 as SGHVS and CDR2 as FNYEAQ. The V and J ends lost 5 bases and 5 bases respectively, with 12 bases between them. The CDR3 protein is CASSRGGGETQYF. The DNA of the CDR3 is TGTGCCAGCAGCAGGGGGGGCGGGGAGACCCAGTACTTC.

This chain joins TRBV10-3 and TRBJ2-1, with D unclear. V was shortened by 0 bases and J by 7 bases, with 13 bases between the two germline ends. The CDR3 length is 15 residues. CDR1 ENHRY and CDR2 SYGVKD come from the germline V gene. The CDR3 sequence: CAISESAVQGNEQFF. Here the CDR3 DNA reads TGTGCCATCAGTGAGTCGGCAGTCCAAGGGAATGAGCAGTTCTTC.

This chain links TRBV7-9 with TRBJ1-6; tentative D call: TRBD1 (6 bases). Germline CDR1 and CDR2: SEHNR and FQNEAQ (reference sequence). Trimming removed 1 base at V and 9 bases at J, with 7 bases between. This CDR3 spans 13 amino acids. The CDR3 loop is CASSLGGRSPLHF. CDR3 bases: TGTGCCAGCAGCTTAGGGGGGCGTTCACCCCTCCACTTT.

The CDR3 DNA is TGCGCCAGCAGTCAATCAGGTCAGCCCGGCTACACCTTC. Protein sequence: CASSQSGQPGYTF. The chain uses TRBV23-1 and TRBJ1-2; no clear D. TRBV23-1 is an ORF; its function is uncertain. The CDR3 runs to 13 residues. V was pared by 0 bases and J by 8 bases, with 10 bases between.

The chain links TRBV6-5 to TRBJ1-1, with D perhaps TRBD1 (5 bases). The CDR3 extends over 16 amino acids. The germline CDR1 and CDR2 sequences are MNHEY and SVGAGI. The V and J ends lost 2 bases and 3 bases respectively, with 16 bases between them. CDR3 bases: TGTGCCAGCAGTTACGGGGGGGGATCCGGAGACACTGAAGCTTTCTTT. As protein: CASSYGGGSGDTEAFF.

The V and J genes are TRBV6-5 and TRBJ1-1, with D uncertain. V lost 1 base and J 4 bases, leaving 7 bases between the germline ends. Germline V gene data show CDR1 as MNHEY and CDR2 as SVGAGI. The CDR3 runs to 13 residues. The CDR3 region is CASSYWVGTEAFF. CDR3 nucleotide sequence: TGTGCCAGCAGTTACTGGGTGGGCACTGAAGCTTTCTTT.

This clone occurred once. The V and J genes are TRBV4-3 and TRBJ2-7; D is possibly TRBD1 or TRBD2 (5 bases each). The CDR3 runs 17 residues. The germline V gene encodes CDR1 LGHNA and CDR2 YSLEER. The V and J ends lost 0 bases and 2 bases respectively, with 17 bases between them. CDR3 residues: CASSQDLPGTTTYEQYF. DNA for the CDR3: TGCGCCAGCAGCCAAGATTTGCCCGGGACGACGACCTACGAGCAGTACTTC.

CDR3 sequence reads: CASSLSRDSNEKLFF. In nucleotides, the CDR3 is TGTGCCAGCAGTTTATCGAGGGATAGCAATGAAAAACTGTTTTTT. This chain connects TRBV27 to TRBJ1-4; D not certain. The V gene lost 0 bases and the J gene lost 5 bases, with 10 bases spanning the gap. The CDR3 runs 15 residues. The germline V gene has CDR1 MNHEY and CDR2 SMNVEV (reference sequence).

This sequence joins TRBV6-6 and TRBJ1-4; no clear D. V was pared by 2 bases and J by 10 bases, with 11 bases between. Germline lookup yields CDR1 MNHNY and CDR2 SVGAGI (reference sequence). This CDR3 has 13 amino acids. The CDR3 region is CASSYATGRKLFF. The CDR3, as DNA: TGTGCCAGCAGTTACGCTACGGGGAGAAAACTGTTTTTT.